Below are 14 T cell receptor beta chains sequenced from a single sample in a study of T-cell memory formation after mild COVID-19. TCRdb used MiXCR to reprocess the 5' RACE reads, holding one entry per CDR3 protein. Of 430,000 or so distinct CDR3 sequences listed, about 23% are singletons. Sequencing was done on a sample of PBMCs or a T cell subset sorted from them (not recorded which). Receptors originate from an adult woman who had mild COVID-19 (a few samples of this study predate the infection). Cell type and time point are not known.

The chain recombines TRBV11-2 with TRBJ2-1; D possibly matches TRBD1 or TRBD2 (5 bases each). Trimming shortened V by 6 bases and J by 4 bases, and 13 bases separated the two germline ends. CDR1 is SGHAT, CDR2 FQNNGV, per germline. CDR3 length: 14 amino acids. The CDR3 spells CASSFPGAYNEQFF. The CDR3 nucleotides are TGTGCCAGCAGTTTCCCCGGGGCGTACAATGAGCAGTTCTTC.

The sample holds a few counts of this clonotype. V gene TRBV7-2 combines with J gene TRBJ2-7; TRBD1 aligns across 9 bases. V was pared by 3 bases and J by 2 bases, with 5 bases of the junction left unmatched. Germline assignment: CDR1 SGHTA and CDR2 FQGNSA. The CDR3 extends over 15 amino acids. CDR3 DNA sequence: TGTGCCAGCAGCTTGTTTGGACAGGGGACCTACGAGCAGTACTTC. Its protein is CASSLFGQGTYEQYF.

The rearrangement joins TRBV4-1 to TRBJ2-1, with D unresolved. The CDR3 is 14 residues long. V was shortened by 1 base and J by 8 bases, with 12 bases between the two germline ends. Germline V gene lookup returns CDR1 MGHRA and CDR2 YSYEKL. The DNA of the CDR3 is TGCGCCAGCAGCCAAGGACACGATCTGGATGAGCAGTTCTTC. This sequence encodes CASSQGHDLDEQFF.

This clonotype showed up just a few times. The gene calls are TRBV5-1 and TRBJ1-1, with 7 bases identical to TRBD1. The germline gives CDR1 SGHRS, CDR2 YFSETQ. J was trimmed by 7 bases and V by 0 bases; bases with no gene match: 9. The CDR3 is made up of 15 amino acids. This CDR3 reads CASSLGGTDGNEAFF. The CDR3 nucleotides are TGCGCCAGCAGCTTGGGCGGGACAGACGGCAATGAAGCTTTCTTT.

This clonotype was seen a handful of times. The chain has TRBV11-2 and TRBJ2-3; D is possibly TRBD1 (6 bases). CDR3 size: 16 residues. Looked up from germline, CDR1 is SGHAT and CDR2 is FQNNGV. With 0 bases removed from V and 4 bases from J, the gap between germline ends came to 14 bases. CDR3 residues: CASSLDSAGVSDTQYF. CDR3 in DNA: TGTGCCAGCAGCTTAGACTCTGCAGGGGTCTCAGATACGCAGTATTTT.

At least ten counts were recorded for this clonotype. The V and J genes are TRBV12-3 or TRBV12-4 and TRBJ2-6; 11 bases match TRBD1. The CDR3 is 17 residues long. After removal of 3 bases from V and 4 bases from J, the junction contained 5 bases not matched to a gene. The CDR3 loop reads CASSFGQGARGANVLTF. DNA of the CDR3: TGTGCCAGCAGTTTCGGACAGGGGGCGCGCGGGGCCAACGTCCTGACTTTC.

This clonotype was counted between two and nine times. CDR3 amino acids: CSVTYDRPYEQYF. The CDR3, as DNA: TGCAGCGTTACCTACGACCGACCGTACGAGCAGTACTTC. This chain joins TRBV29-1 and TRBJ2-7; D is undetermined. Trimming shortened V by 5 bases and J by 4 bases, and 15 bases separated the two germline ends. This CDR3 comprises 13 residues. Germline-derived CDR1 and CDR2 are SQVTM and ANQGSEA.

The chain has TRBV30 and TRBJ1-5, with a possible D match to TRBD1 (6 bases). Germline-derived CDR1 and CDR2 are GTSNPN and SVGIG (reference sequence). This CDR3 is 16 amino acids long. V was clipped by 2 bases and J by 3 bases, with 17 bases between them. The CDR3 nucleotides are TGTGCCTGGAGTAGACTGACAGGATACCTCAATCAGCCCCAGCATTTT. It is translated as CAWSRLTGYLNQPQHF.

V and J are TRBV7-2 and TRBJ2-5; 8 bases agree with TRBD2. Looked up from germline, CDR1 is SGHTA and CDR2 is FQGNSA. With 4 bases clipped from V and 9 bases from J, the junction kept 10 bases outside the gene matches. The CDR3 is made up of 14 amino acids. CDR3 loop: CASSSGLEGSAQYF. The DNA for the CDR3 is TGTGCCAGCAGCTCGGGACTAGAAGGTTCGGCCCAGTACTTC.

The chain has TRBV12-3 or TRBV12-4 and TRBJ2-2, with D possibly being TRBD1 (5 bases). The V end lost 7 bases, the J end lost 6 bases, and 9 bases lay between the germline ends. This CDR3 is 12 amino acids long. CDR3 DNA sequence: TGTGCCAGCATGTTAGGGGCCGGGGAGCTGTTTTTT. It yields the protein CASMLGAGELFF.

The chain joins TRBV2 to TRBJ1-3; TRBD1 agrees at 7 bases. With V trimmed by 7 bases and J by 4 bases, 7 bases remained unmatched. The CDR3 totals 14 residues. Germline assignment: CDR1 SNHLY and CDR2 FYNNEI. CDR3 in DNA: TGTGCCAGCAAGCTGACAGGGTCAGGAAACACCATATATTTT. Amino acids: CASKLTGSGNTIYF.

This clonotype has more than one count but fewer than ten. The chain carries TRBV5-1 and TRBJ1-2; 7 positions agree with TRBD1. CDR1 and CDR2 from the germline V gene are SGHRS and YFSETQ. J lost 10 bases, V lost 1 base, and 16 bases had no gene match. This CDR3 has 16 amino acids. Here the CDR3 DNA reads TGCGCCAGCAGCTTGCCGCGCGAGACAGGGAGGATTGTCTACACCTTC. This gives the protein CASSLPRETGRIVYTF.

The rearrangement uses TRBV11-3 and TRBJ2-4; D is unclear. CDR1 SGHNT and CDR2 YENEEA come from the germline V gene. This CDR3 has 13 amino acids. Between the trimmed V and J ends, which lost 0 bases and 6 bases, there was a span of 6 bases. The CDR3 reads CASSLDGRNIQYF. The CDR3, as DNA: TGTGCCAGCAGCTTAGACGGCAGAAACATTCAGTACTTC.

The rearrangement links TRBV5-1 to TRBJ1-1; D remains unclear. The CDR3 spans 14 residues. The V and J ends lost 3 bases and 0 bases respectively, with 9 bases between them. CDR1 is SGHRS and CDR2 is YFSETQ in the germline V gene. CDR3 region: CASSSGSMNTEAFF. The CDR3 DNA reads TGCGCCAGCAGCTCAGGATCTATGAACACTGAAGCTTTCTTT.